The 15 T cell receptor beta chains in this list originate from one sample, sequenced in a study of shared clonotypes between healthy human individuals. The method was immunoSEQ multiplex PCR; TCRdb's version includes in-frame clones alone and lacks a portion of them. The profile shows approximately 2.1 million clones, approximately 95% of them singletons. Sample: naive CD4+ T cells from PBMCs. The subset denotes: CD45RA+ positively selected. These receptor sequences come from a man aged 18 to 30 in good health. Some clones in this sample may be carry-over from other donors' samples.

The CDR3 sequence: CASSTVDRRSHEQYF. The DNA for the CDR3 is TGTGCCAGCAGCACCGTTGACCGGAGGTCCCACGAGCAGTACTTC. The chain has TRBV5-8 and TRBJ2-7; TRBD2 might be the D (5 bases). CDR1 is SGHTS, CDR2 YDEGEE, per germline. V lost 4 bases and J 5 bases, leaving 19 bases between the germline ends. CDR3 size: 15 residues.

The chain recombines TRBV5-1 with TRBJ2-2, with D perhaps matching TRBD2 (6 bases). The ends were cut back, 0 bases at V and 5 bases at J, with 14 bases in the middle. The CDR3 extends over 16 amino acids. Germline V gives CDR1 SGHRS, CDR2 YFSETQ. CDR3 region: CASSLAGGGRTGELFF. The CDR3 coding sequence is TGCGCCAGCAGCTTGGCCGGTGGAGGGAGAACCGGGGAGCTGTTTTTT.

This clone was counted a single time. Other DNA sequences within the sample encode an identical CDR3. This chain connects TRBV5-1 to TRBJ2-3; D is perhaps TRBD1 or TRBD2 (6 bases each). Germline lookup yields CDR1 SGHRS and CDR2 YFSETQ. The CDR3 loop spans 14 amino acids. V was trimmed by 0 bases and J by 6 bases, leaving 11 bases between them. CDR3 sequence (DNA): TGCGCCAGCAGCTTGGTACAGGGACTGGATACGCAGTATTTT. Its translation is CASSLVQGLDTQYF. The complete variable domain, with remaining parts taken from reference TRBV5-1 and TRBJ2-3, reads KAGVTQTPRYLIKTRGQQVTLSCSPISGHRSVSWYQQTPGQGLQFLFEYFSETQRNKGNFPGRFSGRQFSNSRSEMNVSTLELGDSALYLCASSLVQGLDTQYFGPGTRLTVL.

CDR3 residues: CASSDTTGPSYNEQFF. CDR3 DNA sequence: TGTGCCAGCAGTGATACTACGGGGCCATCCTACAATGAGCAGTTCTTC. J is TRBJ2-1 and V is TRBV25-1; possibly TRBD1 or TRBD2 for D (5 bases each). V was cut by 3 bases and J by 1 base, with 13 bases left in between. Germline V gene data show CDR1 as MGHDK and CDR2 as SYGVNS. This CDR3 is 16 amino acids long.

The rearrangement joins TRBV27 to TRBJ2-6; D is ambiguous. The CDR3 has 15 amino acids. Per germline, CDR1 MNHEY and CDR2 SMNVEV (reference sequence). V lost 10 bases to trimming and J lost 2 bases, with 15 bases between them. CDR3 nucleotides: TGTGCCACCCCCTCTATCGGGCCTGGGGCCAACGTCCTGACTTTC. It codes for CATPSIGPGANVLTF.

The gene calls are TRBV4-2 and TRBJ2-1; TRBD2 matches 8 bases. This CDR3 comprises 18 residues. Germline CDR1 LGHNA, CDR2 YNFKEQ. The J segment lost 0 bases and the V segment lost 0 bases, leaving 7 bases of the junction unmatched. CDR3 DNA sequence: TGTGCCAGCAGCCAAGAACCCCGACTAGCGAGCTCCTACAATGAGCAGTTCTTC. Translated, it gives CASSQEPRLASSYNEQFF.

This chain connects TRBV6-6 to TRBJ2-6; D is undetermined. The CDR3 sequence is 15 residues long. The germline V gene encodes CDR1 MNHNY and CDR2 SVGAGI (reference sequence). Trimming shortened V by 5 bases and J by 0 bases, and 8 bases separated the two germline ends. CDR3 region: CASSKEVSGANVLTF. CDR3 bases: TGTGCCAGCAGTAAAGAAGTCTCTGGGGCCAACGTCCTGACTTTC.

The chain uses TRBV27 and TRBJ2-2; D uncertain. V lost 1 base and J lost 4, with 10 bases in between. The germline gives CDR1 MNHEY, CDR2 SMNVEV (reference sequence). The CDR3 totals 15 residues. The CDR3 DNA reads TGTGCCAGCAGTTTATTTGGGGTAGCCACCGGGGAGCTGTTTTTT. Amino acid sequence: CASSLFGVATGELFF.

The chain's CDR3 is CASRPLRAYEQYF. In DNA form, the CDR3 reads TGTGCCAGCAGACCTCTTAGAGCTTACGAGCAGTACTTC. V gene TRBV6-5 combines with J gene TRBJ2-7; D remains unclear. Trimming left V 6 bases short and J 4 bases short, with 13 bases between. Germline CDR1 is MNHEY and CDR2 is SVGAGI. The CDR3 totals 13 residues.

The chain carries TRBV28 and TRBJ1-1; possible D gene TRBD1, 6 bases. This CDR3 comprises 15 residues. The V and J ends lost 6 bases and 6 bases respectively, with 20 bases between them. Looked up from germline, CDR1 is MDHEN and CDR2 is SYDVKM. CDR3 sequence reads: CASSGHLAGGPEAFF. The CDR3 region has the DNA TGTGCCAGCAGCGGACATTTAGCGGGGGGCCCTGAAGCTTTCTTT.

The chain couples TRBV7-2 to TRBJ2-3, with 11 bases lining up with TRBD2. The V and J ends lost 2 bases and 4 bases, in that order; junction bases with no gene match: 2. CDR1 and CDR2 from the germline V gene are SGHTA and FQGNSA. CDR3 length equals 15 residues. The CDR3 sequence is CASSLTSGSPDTQYF. CDR3 nucleotides: TGTGCCAGCAGCTTAACTAGCGGGAGTCCAGATACGCAGTATTTT.

V gene TRBV2 combines with J gene TRBJ2-2, with 9 bases that match TRBD2. Per germline, CDR1 SNHLY and CDR2 FYNNEI. V dropped 6 bases and J dropped 5; count of bases not matched to a gene: 10. The CDR3 is made up of 16 amino acids. CDR3 nucleotides: TGTGCCAGCAGAGAAATAGCGGGAGCTAGGACCGGGGAGCTGTTTTTT. It codes for CASREIAGARTGELFF.

The V and J genes are TRBV5-5 and TRBJ2-2; D may match TRBD1 or TRBD2 (6 bases each). The germline V and J ends were trimmed by 6 bases and 5 bases, with 17 bases remaining between them. This CDR3 has 15 residues. The germline V gene has CDR1 SGHKS and CDR2 YYEKEE (reference sequence). The CDR3 DNA reads TGTGCCAGCATCCGACAGGCAGGAGGGACCGGGGAGCTGTTTTTT. Amino acids: CASIRQAGGTGELFF.

This chain joins TRBV5-1 and TRBJ2-5; 12 bases agree with TRBD2. Trimming took 4 bases from V and 5 from J; bases not matched to a gene: 6. The CDR3 sequence is 15 residues long. CDR1 is SGHRS and CDR2 is YFSETQ in the germline V gene. The CDR3 sequence is CASSAGLAGRETQYF. In nucleotides, the CDR3 is TGCGCCAGCAGCGCGGGACTAGCGGGTCGGGAGACCCAGTACTTC.

The sample holds a few counts of this clone. The sample holds other DNA sequences that translate to the same CDR3. The chain has TRBV30 and TRBJ1-1; D is undetermined. Germline CDR1 is GTSNPN and CDR2 is SVGIG (reference sequence). This CDR3 contains 12 residues. Trimming stripped 2 bases from V and 5 bases from J, with 9 bases between. Here the CDR3 DNA reads TGTGCCTGGAGTCCCTTGGGGACTGAAGCTTTCTTT. Its translation is CAWSPLGTEAFF.